These T cell receptor beta chains were read from a single sample in a study of T cells in Graves' hyperthyroidism and ophthalmopathy. TCRdb re-called the multiplex PCR reads with MiXCR, one entry per CDR3 protein. The sample contains 250,000 to 300,000 distinct CDR3 sequences, 12% to 15% of which appear only once. Sample: blood. These receptors came from a woman aged 40 to 50 with Graves' hyperthyroidism. Both conserved end residues are part of each CDR3. A D gene is named only where the DNA matches it firmly. The size of a clone is reported for some rows only, either as once, few or many, or as a class for expanded clones.

>-|TRBV24-1|TRBJ2-1|-
TGTGCCGCCAGTGTGTTAACCGGCAATGAGCAGTTCTTC
CAASVLTGNEQFF
>TRBD1|TRBV10-3|TRBJ2-5|many
TGTGCCATCAGTGCACGGGACAGATCAGAGACCCAGTACTTC
CAISARDRSETQYF
>-|TRBV3-1|TRBJ2-7|few
TGTGCCAGCAGCCAAGAGGGGCTAGCGCCGTACGAGCAGTACTTC
CASSQEGLAPYEQYF
>TRBD1|TRBV6-5|TRBJ2-7|many
TGTGCCAGCAGTTACGGGGACAGCTACGAGCAGTACTTC
CASSYGDSYEQYF
>TRBD2|TRBV3-1|TRBJ2-7|many
TGTGCCAGCAGCCAAGAAGTGACTAGCGGCTACGAGCAGTACTTC
CASSQEVTSGYEQYF
>-|TRBV28|TRBJ1-1|many
TGTGCCAGCAGCCAAGAAGATGAAGCTTTCTTT
CASSQEDEAFF
>-|TRBV20-1|TRBJ2-4|-
TGCAGTGCTAGAGGATCCGGGACCCAAAACATTCAGTACTTC
CSARGSGTQNIQYF
>TRBD1|TRBV28|TRBJ1-1|many
TGTGCCAGCAGCCGGACAGGGGCCAGGGACACTGAAGCTTTCTTT
CASSRTGARDTEAFF
>-|TRBV10-2|TRBJ2-1|few
TGCGCCAGCAGTTCATCGAGGAGTCGCTCCTACAATGAGCAGTTCTTC
CASSSSRSRSYNEQFF
>TRBD1|TRBV27|TRBJ1-1|many
TGTGCCAGTAGGGCCACAGGGGGCGTCACTGAAGCTTTCTTT
CASRATGGVTEAFF
>TRBD2|TRBV20-1|TRBJ2-7|many
TGCAGTGCTAGAGTAGGGGCCGGACTAGCGGGGGCCTACGAGCAGTACTTC
CSARVGAGLAGAYEQYF
>-|TRBV5-6|TRBJ1-1|many
TGTGCCAGCAGCACCTCAGCGGGGAGCACTGAAGCTTTCTTT
CASSTSAGSTEAFF
>-|TRBV9|TRBJ2-5|few
TGTGCCAGCAGCGAAACGACAGGATTATTAGAGACCCAGTACTTC
CASSETTGLLETQYF
>-|TRBV20-1|TRBJ1-2|many
TGCAGTGCTAGAGATGTCAGCGGCTACACCTTC
CSARDVSGYTF
>TRBD1|TRBV12-3/TRBV12-4|TRBJ2-1|many
TGTGCCAGCAGCCCACGCCGGGGACAGCACAATGAGCAGTTCTTC
CASSPRRGQHNEQFF
>TRBD2|TRBV20-1|TRBJ2-3|many
TGCAGTGCTAGACCGCTAGCGGTAAGCACAGATACGCAGTATTTT
CSARPLAVSTDTQYF
>-|TRBV3-1|TRBJ2-1|many
TGTGCCAGCAGCCAACCATCGACATCCAGCTCCTACAATGAGCAGTTCTTC
CASSQPSTSSSYNEQFF